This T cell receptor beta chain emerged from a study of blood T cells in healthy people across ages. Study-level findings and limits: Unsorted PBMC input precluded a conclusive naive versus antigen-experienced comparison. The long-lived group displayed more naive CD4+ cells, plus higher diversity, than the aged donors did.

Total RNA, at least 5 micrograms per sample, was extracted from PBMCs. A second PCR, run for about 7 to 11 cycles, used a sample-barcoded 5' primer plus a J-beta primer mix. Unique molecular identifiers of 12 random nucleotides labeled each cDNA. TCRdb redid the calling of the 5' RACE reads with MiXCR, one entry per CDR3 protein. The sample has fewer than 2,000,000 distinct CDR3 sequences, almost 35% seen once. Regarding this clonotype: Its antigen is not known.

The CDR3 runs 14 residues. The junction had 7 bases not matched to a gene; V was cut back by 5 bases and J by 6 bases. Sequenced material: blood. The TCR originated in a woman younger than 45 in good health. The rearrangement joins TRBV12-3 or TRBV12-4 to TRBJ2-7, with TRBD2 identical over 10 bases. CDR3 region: CASSLGLASIEQYF. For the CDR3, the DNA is TGTGCCAGCAGTCTGGGACTAGCGAGTATCGAGCAGTACTTC.